What follows are 27 T cell receptor beta chains derived from one specimen sequenced in a study of CD8 T cells in Susac syndrome. The RNA input was about 0.5 to 1 ug, and it was reverse transcribed with random hexamers. TCRdb analysed the immunoSEQ multiplex PCR reads with MiXCR anew, one entry per CDR3 protein. The table records about 300,000 distinct CDR3 sequences, approximately 85% of them present only once. Sequenced: CD8+ T cells from PBMCs. The source of these receptors is a human donor with multiple sclerosis.

The J gene is TRBJ1-3, the V gene TRBV11-2; D may be TRBD1 (6 bases). The CDR3 has 19 residues. Per germline, CDR1 SGHAT and CDR2 FQNNGV. The V end lost 5 bases, the J end lost 4 bases, and 27 bases lay between the germline ends. The CDR3 DNA follows: TGTGCCAGCAGCCCCGGGATCCTCACTACAGGGACCGGCGGAAACACCATATATTTT. Protein: CASSPGILTTGTGGNTIYF.

The chain links TRBV19 to TRBJ1-2; D not resolved. In germline, CDR1 is LNHDA, CDR2 SQIVND (reference sequence). V gave up 9 bases and J gave up 4 bases, with 15 bases separating them. This CDR3 has 13 amino acids. The CDR3 region has the DNA TGTGCCAGCACCAACTTACAGATCTATGGCTACACCTTC. Residues: CASTNLQIYGYTF.

The chain joins TRBV3-1 to TRBJ2-2; D is perhaps TRBD1 (6 bases). Germline V gives CDR1 LGHDT, CDR2 YNNKEL (reference sequence). Between the trimmed V and J ends, which lost 3 bases and 6 bases, there was a span of 20 bases. This CDR3 comprises 17 residues. In nucleotides, the CDR3 is TGTGCCAGCAGCCAGGGCAGCTTGGGGGCGCGGTCCGGGGAGCTGTTTTTT. Translated, it gives CASSQGSLGARSGELFF. Filled out from reference TRBV3-1 and TRBJ2-2, the complete variable domain reads DTAVSQTPKYLVTQMGNDKSIKCEQNLGHDTMYWYKQDSKKFLKIMFSYNNKELIINETVPNRFSPKSPDKAHLNLHINSLELGDSAVYFCASSQGSLGARSGELFFGEGSRLTVL.

A few counts support this clonotype. The genes are TRBV11-2 and TRBJ2-1, with TRBD1 matching 8 bases. From germline, CDR1 is SGHAT and CDR2 FQNNGV. The CDR3 totals 15 residues. Germline trimming cut 6 bases from V and 4 bases from J; bases unmatched to any gene: 8. The CDR3 spells CASSQQGDGYNEQFF. The CDR3 region has the DNA TGTGCCAGCAGTCAACAGGGGGACGGGTACAATGAGCAGTTCTTC. Looking up the rest from reference TRBV11-2 and TRBJ2-1 gives the full variable domain: EAGVAQSPRYKIIEKRQSVAFWCNPISGHATLYWYQQILGQGPKLLIQFQNNGVVDDSQLPKDRFSAERLKGVDSTLKIQPAKLEDSAVYLCASSQQGDGYNEQFFGPGTRLTVL.

This chain joins TRBV7-3 and TRBJ2-7; D not resolved. The germline V and J ends were trimmed by 4 bases and 2 bases, with 6 bases remaining between them. Germline V lookup: CDR1 SGHTA, CDR2 FQGTGA. There are 12 residues in the CDR3. The CDR3 DNA sequence: TGTGCCAGCAGCTCCCCTGCCTACGAGCAGTACTTC. Its protein product is CASSSPAYEQYF.

The CDR3 reads CASSRGAFEDQHF. The CDR3 nucleotides are TGTGCCAGCAGCCGGGGGGCCTTCGAGGACCAGCATTTT. The chain is built from TRBV3-1 and TRBJ1-5; perhaps TRBD1 as D (6 bases). The CDR3 spans 13 residues. From germline, CDR1 is LGHDT and CDR2 YNNKEL (reference sequence). Trimming stripped 4 bases from V and 12 bases from J, with 16 bases between.

The V gene is TRBV13, the J gene TRBJ2-3, with 7 bases lining up with TRBD1. Germline V gives CDR1 PRHDT, CDR2 FYEKMQ (reference sequence). V gave up 3 bases and J gave up 8 bases; unmatched junction bases: 11. The CDR3 has 15 amino acids. The CDR3 here is CASSFTWDSAGTQYF. CDR3 coding DNA: TGTGCCAGCAGCTTCACCTGGGACAGCGCAGGTACGCAGTATTTT.

The chain links TRBV7-2 to TRBJ2-1; D not certain. Trimming removed 5 bases from V and 7 bases from J, with 12 bases in between. Germline CDR1 reads SGHTA; CDR2 reads FQGNSA. The CDR3 has 13 residues. In DNA form, the CDR3 reads TGTGCCAGCAGCCCTGGTTGGGGAAATGAGCAGTTCTTC. Amino acids: CASSPGWGNEQFF.

This clonotype was counted a single time. This chain connects TRBV7-9 to TRBJ2-7, with D maybe TRBD1 (6 bases). Germline CDR1 is SEHNR and CDR2 is FQNEAQ (reference sequence). The CDR3 length is 16 residues. Trimming removed 3 bases at V and 0 bases at J, with 15 bases between. CDR3 protein: CASSLVGTSRSYEQYF. CDR3 DNA: TGTGCCAGCAGCTTGGTCGGGACATCTCGCTCCTACGAGCAGTACTTC.

The gene calls are TRBV5-4 and TRBJ2-2; D not certain. CDR3 length equals 16 residues. CDR1 is SGHNT and CDR2 is YYREEE in the germline V gene (reference sequence). Trimming shortened V by 2 bases and J by 0 bases, and 11 bases separated the two germline ends. As DNA, the CDR3 is TGTGCCAGCAGCTTTGTTAACCTCGCGAACACCGGGGAGCTGTTTTTT. Encoded protein: CASSFVNLANTGELFF. The full variable domain, completed using reference TRBV5-4 and TRBJ2-2, is ETGVTQSPTHLIKTRGQQVTLRCSSQSGHNTVSWYQQALGQGPQFIFQYYREEENGRGNFPPRFSGLQFPNYSSELNVNALELDDSALYLCASSFVNLANTGELFFGEGSRLTVL.

The chain combines TRBV7-9 with TRBJ1-2, with 8 bases fitting TRBD1. Germline V gene sequence: CDR1 SEHNR, CDR2 FQNEAQ (reference sequence). The CDR3 runs to 15 residues. J was trimmed by 8 bases and V by 7 bases; bases with no gene match: 15. The CDR3 is CASTETGAGWSGYTF. The CDR3, as DNA: TGTGCCAGCACCGAGACAGGGGCAGGCTGGAGCGGCTACACCTTC.

V gene TRBV27 combines with J gene TRBJ2-1, with a weak D call TRBD2 (5 bases). This CDR3 has 15 residues. CDR1 and CDR2 from the germline V gene are MNHEY and SMNVEV (reference sequence). V dropped 3 bases and J dropped 4 bases, with 13 bases sitting between them. CDR3 coding DNA: TGTGCCAGCAGTTTGACCACTAGGCCTTACAATGAGCAGTTCTTC. Translation gives CASSLTTRPYNEQFF.

The chain recombines TRBV11-2 with TRBJ2-3; possibly TRBD2 for D (6 bases). V shed 5 bases and J shed 0 bases, with 18 bases lying between them. CDR1 and CDR2 (germline): SGHAT, FQNNGV. The CDR3 is 17 residues long. The CDR3 nucleotides read TGTGCCAGCAGCCCCGTTCGAGCGGGCCTTAGCACAGATACGCAGTATTTT. The encoded protein is CASSPVRAGLSTDTQYF.

The genes are TRBV27 and TRBJ1-1; D not resolved. The CDR3 runs to 13 residues. The germline V gene encodes CDR1 MNHEY and CDR2 SMNVEV (reference sequence). Trimming removed 10 bases from V and 5 bases from J, with 17 bases in between. The CDR3 region has the DNA TGTGCCACATCCTTCGGTCCGTGGACTGAAGCTTTCTTT. It specifies CATSFGPWTEAFF.

This chain links TRBV7-9 with TRBJ2-7, with TRBD1 matching over 8 bases. Germline loops: CDR1 SEHNR, CDR2 FQNEAQ (reference sequence). This CDR3 comprises 14 residues. After removal of 6 bases from V and 12 bases from J, the junction contained 16 bases not matched to a gene. The CDR3 coding sequence is TGTGCCAGCAGTCTCGCCACAGGGGGTATCGAACGGTACTTC. It codes for CASSLATGGIERYF.

The gene calls are TRBV19 and TRBJ2-5, with TRBD2 matching over 8 bases. The CDR3 is made up of 13 amino acids. With V trimmed by 6 bases and J by 4 bases, 4 bases remained unmatched. CDR1 is LNHDA, CDR2 SQIVND, per germline (reference sequence). DNA for the CDR3: TGTGCCAGTAGCGGGAGGGCCAGAGAGACCCAGTACTTC. Encoded protein: CASSGRARETQYF.

V gene TRBV7-9 combines with J gene TRBJ2-2; 12 bases match TRBD2. Germline V gene lookup returns CDR1 SEHNR and CDR2 FQNEAQ (reference sequence). Trimming cost V 2 bases and J 6 bases; bases outside gene matches: 10. This CDR3 comprises 18 residues. As DNA, the CDR3 is TGTGCCAGCAGCTTACGGCTAGCGGGAGGGCCTGTCGCCGGGGAGCTGTTTTTT. Its translation: CASSLRLAGGPVAGELFF.

V and J are TRBV5-1 and TRBJ2-7, with 7 bases aligning to TRBD2. CDR3 length equals 14 residues. Germline loops: CDR1 SGHRS, CDR2 YFSETQ. Trimming took 2 bases from V and 2 from J; bases not matched to a gene: 4. The CDR3, as DNA: TGCGCCAGCAGCTTCGCGGGAGTTGCCTACGAGCAGTACTTC. It specifies CASSFAGVAYEQYF. Full variable domain (rest looked up from reference TRBV5-1 and TRBJ2-7): KAGVTQTPRYLIKTRGQQVTLSCSPISGHRSVSWYQQTPGQGLQFLFEYFSETQRNKGNFPGRFSGRQFSNSRSEMNVSTLELGDSALYLCASSFAGVAYEQYFGPGTRLTVT.

The chain joins TRBV4-3 to TRBJ2-2; 7 bases fit TRBD2. The CDR3 is 16 amino acids. CDR1 is LGHNA and CDR2 is YSLEER in the germline V gene. The J segment lost 6 bases and the V segment lost 3 bases, leaving 10 bases of the junction unmatched. For the CDR3, the DNA is TGCGCCAGCAGCCACCCCGCGGGAGCTACCGCCGGGGAGCTGTTTTTT. Protein: CASSHPAGATAGELFF.

The V and J genes are TRBV19 and TRBJ1-1; D may be TRBD1 (5 bases). V was trimmed by 9 bases and J by 6 bases, leaving 20 bases between them. Germline V CDR1 and CDR2: LNHDA, SQIVND (reference sequence). This CDR3 is 14 amino acids long. As DNA, the CDR3 is TGTGCCAGCCCTGGGCAGGGCGGGTTGGCTGAAGCTTTCTTT. Translated: CASPGQGGLAEAFF.

The chain carries TRBV10-2 and TRBJ1-2; the D is unclear. V lost 1 base and J 7 bases, leaving 13 bases between the germline ends. This CDR3 contains 14 residues. Germline CDR1 and CDR2: WSHSY and SAAADI. CDR3 in amino acids: CASSEWRFGTGYTF. The CDR3 nucleotides are TGCGCCAGCAGTGAGTGGAGGTTCGGAACTGGCTACACCTTC.

In its sample, this clonotype was seen a few times. J is TRBJ2-1 and V is TRBV6-5; 7 bases are a match to TRBD2. This CDR3 spans 17 amino acids. Germline V gives CDR1 MNHEY, CDR2 SVGAGI. Trimming at V came to 3 bases and at J to 3 bases, leaving 11 bases not matched to a gene. This CDR3 reads CASSYMASGLYYNEQFF. The CDR3 DNA reads TGTGCCAGCAGTTATATGGCTAGCGGTCTCTACTACAATGAGCAGTTCTTC.

The chain's CDR3 is CASSLAEGGNEKLFF. Written as DNA, the CDR3 is TGTGCCAGCAGCTTAGCCGAGGGGGGGAATGAAAAACTGTTTTTT. This chain uses TRBV7-8 with TRBJ1-4; the D gene is possibly TRBD1 (6 bases). The germline CDR1 and CDR2 sequences are SGHVS and FQNEAQ. The CDR3 totals 15 residues. Trimming took 0 bases from V and 5 from J, leaving 10 bases between them.

The rearrangement joins TRBV7-8 to TRBJ2-7; 7 bases match TRBD2. Germline loops: CDR1 SGHVS, CDR2 FQNEAQ. The trim removed 1 base at V and 0 bases at J, leaving 15 bases unmatched. The CDR3 contains 19 residues. CDR3 DNA: TGTGCCAGCAGCTTAGGGGCTGGTTCTGGCGGGAGATTCTCCTACGAGCAGTACTTC. This encodes CASSLGAGSGGRFSYEQYF.

The chain is built from TRBV5-8 and TRBJ2-2; 13 nucleotides align to TRBD2. The junction had 5 bases not matched to a gene; V was cut back by 4 bases and J by 5 bases. Germline loops: CDR1 SGHTS, CDR2 YDEGEE. The CDR3 sequence is 16 residues long. The CDR3 protein is CASSLGLAGDTGELFF. For the CDR3, the DNA is TGTGCCAGCAGCCTCGGACTAGCGGGAGATACCGGGGAGCTGTTTTTT.

The chain couples TRBV4-3 to TRBJ2-1, with a tentative D call TRBD2 (5 bases). Germline values: CDR1 LGHNA, CDR2 YSLEER. V dropped 3 bases and J dropped 5 bases, with 14 bases sitting between them. The CDR3 is 15 amino acids. For the CDR3, the DNA is TGCGCCAGCAGCCAGAGCGGTACGAGCCACAATGAGCAGTTCTTC. Translating gives CASSQSGTSHNEQFF.

The chain joins TRBV27 to TRBJ2-1, with D maybe TRBD2 (5 bases). Germline V gives CDR1 MNHEY, CDR2 SMNVEV (reference sequence). This CDR3 has 14 residues. Trimming removed 6 bases from V and 0 bases from J, with 9 bases in between. CDR3 in DNA: TGTGCCAGCAGAGGACTGAGCTCCTACAATGAGCAGTTCTTC. The encoded protein is CASRGLSSYNEQFF.